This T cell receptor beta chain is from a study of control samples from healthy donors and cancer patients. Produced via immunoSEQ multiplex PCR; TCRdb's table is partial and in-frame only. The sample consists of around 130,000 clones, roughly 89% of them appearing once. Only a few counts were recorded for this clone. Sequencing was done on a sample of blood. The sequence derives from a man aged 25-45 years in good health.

Here the CDR3 reads CAWSVGGARNQPQHF. The CDR3 region has the DNA TGTGCCTGGAGTGTAGGAGGGGCGAGGAATCAGCCCCAGCATTTT. V gene TRBV30 combines with J gene TRBJ1-5, with a weak D call TRBD1 (5 bases). From germline, CDR1 is GTSNPN and CDR2 SVGIG (reference sequence). Trimming stripped 0 bases from V and 4 bases from J, with 13 bases between. This CDR3 is built from 15 residues.